What follows are 3 T cell receptor beta chains derived from one specimen sequenced in a study of cytomegalovirus exposure and HLA in healthy donors. PCR used 60 Vbeta primers and 13 Jbeta primers. The method was immunoSEQ multiplex PCR; TCRdb's version includes in-frame clones alone and lacks a portion of them. The sample shows some 92,000 clones, approximately 79% of them seen only once. Sample: PBMCs. These receptors all stem from a man aged 25-40 years in good health and CMV-seronegative.

V and J are TRBV14 and TRBJ2-7; TRBD1 might be the D (6 bases). V was cut by 0 bases and J by 4 bases, with 7 bases left in between. CDR3 length equals 13 residues. From germline, CDR1 is SGHDN and CDR2 FVKESK. CDR3 nucleotide sequence: TGTGCCAGCAGCCAAGACAGGGGATACGAGCAGTACTTC. It translates to CASSQDRGYEQYF.

The chain carries TRBV15 and TRBJ2-1, with D maybe TRBD1 (6 bases). The V gene's germline CDR1 is LNHNV and CDR2 YYDKDF (reference sequence). V lost 0 bases and J lost 2, with 11 bases in between. The CDR3 covers 16 residues. The CDR3 region is CATSRDSGHPYNEQFF. DNA for the CDR3: TGTGCCACCAGCAGAGATTCGGGACACCCCTACAATGAGCAGTTCTTC.

This clone was found a few times. The chain couples TRBV4-3 to TRBJ2-5; the D gene is possibly TRBD1 (6 bases). The CDR3 is 16 residues long. Trimming pared 3 bases from V and 5 bases from J, leaving 19 bases between. CDR1 and CDR2 from the germline V gene are LGHNA and YSLEER. As DNA, the CDR3 is TGCGCCAGCAGCCAGCTCTCAGGGGTGGGTCAGGAGACCCAGTACTTC. Translating gives CASSQLSGVGQETQYF.